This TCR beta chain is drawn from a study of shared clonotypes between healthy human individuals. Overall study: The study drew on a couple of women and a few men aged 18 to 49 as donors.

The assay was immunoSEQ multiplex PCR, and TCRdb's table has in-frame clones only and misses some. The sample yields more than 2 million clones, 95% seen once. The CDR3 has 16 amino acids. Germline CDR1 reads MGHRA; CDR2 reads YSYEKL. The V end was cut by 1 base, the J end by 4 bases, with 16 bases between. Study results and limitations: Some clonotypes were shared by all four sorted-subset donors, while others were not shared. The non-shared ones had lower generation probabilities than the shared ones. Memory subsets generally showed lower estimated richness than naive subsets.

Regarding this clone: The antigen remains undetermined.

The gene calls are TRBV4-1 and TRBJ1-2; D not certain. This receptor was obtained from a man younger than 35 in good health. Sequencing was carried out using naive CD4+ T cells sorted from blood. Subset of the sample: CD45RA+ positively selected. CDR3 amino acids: CASSQVNTDIPYGYTF. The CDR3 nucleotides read TGCGCCAGCAGCCAAGTTAACACAGACATACCCTATGGCTACACCTTC.